These 6 T cell receptor beta chains were all obtained from the same sample, sequenced in a study of STAT5B mutations in CD4+ large granular lymphocyte leukemia. Some clones are missing from TCRdb's copy, which holds only in-frame ones; the method was immunoSEQ multiplex PCR. This sample yields nearly 35,000 clones, of which 65% to 70% are seen a single time; around 2% belongs to the top ten. The sequencing sample was made of CD4+ T cells from blood buffy coats. These TCRs come from a human donor in good health.

The rearrangement uses TRBV6-1 and TRBJ2-1, with D perhaps being TRBD1 or TRBD2 (5 bases each). The CDR3 runs to 15 residues. Germline V gives CDR1 MNHNS, CDR2 SASEGT. Trimming took off 11 bases at V and 2 bases at J, with 19 bases between the two ends. Here the CDR3 reads CAGTSGPAAYNEQFF. The CDR3 DNA follows: TGTGCCGGTACCTCGGGACCCGCGGCCTACAATGAGCAGTTCTTC.

This sequence joins TRBV6-5 and TRBJ1-5, with 8 bases that match TRBD1. V lost 2 bases and J lost 11; bases outside the gene matches: 5. The CDR3 contains 13 residues. CDR1 and CDR2 from the germline V gene are MNHEY and SVGAGI. Here the CDR3 reads CASSYLGQATQHF. Written as DNA, the CDR3 is TGTGCCAGCAGTTACCTGGGACAGGCTACCCAGCATTTT.

This clone appeared a few times. V gene TRBV6-1 combines with J gene TRBJ2-7, with D perhaps TRBD1 or TRBD2 (5 bases each). This CDR3 has 16 residues. Germline V gene lookup returns CDR1 MNHNS and CDR2 SASEGT. The ends were cut back, 4 bases at V and 3 bases at J, with 19 bases in the middle. The CDR3 region is CASSVEGTASNYEQYF. In nucleotides, the CDR3 is TGTGCCAGCAGTGTTGAAGGGACCGCTTCCAACTACGAGCAGTACTTC.

The chain employs TRBV7-9 and TRBJ2-2; D call uncertain. Trimming took off 3 bases at V and 0 bases at J, with 11 bases between the two ends. Germline-derived CDR1 and CDR2 are SEHNR and FQNEAQ (reference sequence). The CDR3 runs to 16 residues. The CDR3 loop reads CASSFPGLPNTGELFF. As DNA, the CDR3 is TGTGCCAGCAGCTTTCCGGGCTTACCGAACACCGGGGAGCTGTTTTTT.

This clone was picked up a small number of times. J is TRBJ1-1 and V is TRBV14; D is perhaps TRBD1 (6 bases). V lost 1 base and J lost 4, with 16 bases in between. CDR1 and CDR2 from the germline V gene are SGHDN and FVKESK. The CDR3 consists of 16 residues. The CDR3 nucleotides read TGTGCCAGCAGCCAAGTGGTGGGCAGGGGAGGCACTGAAGCTTTCTTT. It yields the protein CASSQVVGRGGTEAFF.

The chain uses TRBV5-1 and TRBJ1-3, with D perhaps TRBD1 (6 bases). Germline assignment: CDR1 SGHRS and CDR2 YFSETQ. The germline V and J ends were trimmed by 1 base and 4 bases, with 9 bases remaining between them. The CDR3 has 14 residues. The CDR3 DNA is TGCGCCAGCAGCTTGACAGGGTGGGGAAACACCATATATTTT. Its translation: CASSLTGWGNTIYF.